The present entry profiles one T cell receptor (beta chain) with its context. This clone's antigen is unknown. Base qualities are not at hand, and no much larger clone is one base apart. This sample was included in a study of blood T cells in healthy people across ages (dated by TCRdb to about 2015). Regarding the complete study: Template switching captured roughly one uniquely barcoded TCR beta cDNA molecule per two T cells in model experiments. For two donors (one aged 18 to 30 and one aged 80 or older), the study analyzed two additional independent replicas of 1 million unique cDNA reads from the same blood draw. To avoid experimental bias, donors of different ages were spread randomly across the sequencing lanes. The donors were split into four age groups: young (average around 15 years), middle-aged (around 37), aged (over 55) and long-lived (roughly 88). Age-related changes in TCR beta repertoire diversity were measured in the study by deep sequencing normalized with unique cDNA molecular identifiers. The study at large found these results: Conclusive comparison of naive and antigen-experienced compartments was prevented by the profiling of bulk unsorted PBMCs. Observed TCR beta diversity correlated strongly with the percentage of naive T cells measured by flow cytometry. Estimates of total diversity based on one million sequenced T cells were considered lower bounds and underestimates. Because the CMV infection status of the donors was unknown, age-related changes in expanded clonotypes may potentially have been confounded. Compared with the aged group, more naive CD4+ T cells, fewer expanded clones and increased TCR diversity were shown by the long-lived group, suggesting age selection. As age increased, observed TCR beta diversity per million T cells dropped in a roughly linear way, and a significant reduction was already evident by age approximately 40.

Receptor libraries were prepared by 5' RACE. The sequencer was an Illumina HiSeq 2500. A second about 7 to 11 cycle PCR used a sample-barcoded 5' primer and a J-beta primer mix. A template-switch 5' adaptor carrying 12 random nucleotides introduced a unique molecular identifier onto each TCR beta cDNA molecule. Each sample yielded at least 2.5 million CDR3-containing paired-end reads. The Mint cDNA synthesis kit, primed by a TRBC-specific oligonucleotide, was used to synthesize first-strand cDNA from all RNA. All cDNA was treated with uracil-DNA glycosylase and then went through a first 18-cycle PCR with the universal primers M1SS and BC2_uni_R. In the paper's pipeline: Each sample was normalized by randomly selecting 1 million high-quality reads, each carrying a distinct molecular identifier. Reads with shared molecular identifiers were discarded instead of being binned into consensus sequences. MiTCR, run with a Q25 quality threshold and the strictest error-elimination algorithm, handled CDR3 identification, clonotype clustering and error correction. A nonparametric unseen species model with Euler transformation was used to estimate lower-bound total TCR beta diversity. TCRdb reran the public reads through fastp at Q25 and MiXCR, keeping productive beta chains. All rows with the same CDR3 protein become a single entry with the most common DNA and genes. TCRdb, not the original authors, processed these V and J calls. Counted in this sample were about 580,000 distinct CDR3 sequences; roughly 48% of them appeared once. The top ten clones comprise 20% to 25% of the sample.

The 39 donors, aged roughly 6 to 90 years, were systemically healthy Caucasian individuals from Russia. Around 10 milliliters of peripheral blood were collected from each donor into EDTA-treated Vacutainer tubes. Ficoll-Paque density-gradient centrifugation was used to isolate PBMCs, with at least 6.5 million per sample. Total RNA, at least 5.5 micrograms per sample, was extracted from PBMCs with Trizol reagent. For every donor, flow cytometry on a PBMC aliquot measured the percentage of naive CD45RAhigh/CD27high T cells. Measured from the cysteine to the phenylalanine, the CDR3 is 14 residues long. This entry keeps only the CDR3 DNA: 42 bases, framed from base 1. The CDR1 and CDR2 encoded by the germline V gene (reference sequence) are DFQATT and SNEGSKA. Unmatched junction bases come to 11, with V trimmed by 5 bases and J by 5 bases.

Source material: blood. The rearrangement combines TRBV20-1 with TRBJ2-7; 8 of the junction bases match TRBD2. The source of this sequence is a man older than 75 in good health. The CDR3 has the sequence CSAELERGRNEQYF. DNA sequence: TGCAGTGCTGAGCTCGAGCGGGGGAGGAACGAGCAGTACTTC.